The 10 T cell receptor beta chains below come from one sample, sequenced in a study of control samples from healthy donors and cancer patients. Generated by immunoSEQ multiplex PCR, the TCRdb table keeps only in-frame clones and is missing some. This table holds tens of thousands of clones, over 75% found once. The sequenced sample consisted of blood. The receptors here all came from a man in his fifties in good health.

The V call is TRBV7-2, the J call TRBJ1-6; the match to TRBD1 covers 10 bases. V gave up 4 bases and J gave up 9 bases; unmatched junction bases: 3. The CDR3 sequence is 14 residues long. CDR1 and CDR2 (germline): SGHTA, FQGNSA. CDR3 in DNA: TGTGCCAGCAGCTACCGGGACAGGGGTTCACCCCTCCACTTT. Translating it yields CASSYRDRGSPLHF.

The count of this clone is one. This chain connects TRBV7-8 to TRBJ2-5, with TRBD1 identical over 10 bases. The CDR3 runs 15 residues. V shed 1 base, J shed 7 bases, and the junction held 6 bases outside the gene matches. Germline V gene data show CDR1 as SGHVS and CDR2 as FQNEAQ. The CDR3 loop is CASSLGQGAGGTQYF. CDR3 DNA sequence: TGTGCCAGCAGCTTAGGACAGGGGGCAGGAGGGACCCAGTACTTC.

V gene TRBV27 combines with J gene TRBJ1-2; 7 bases are shared with TRBD1. Per germline, CDR1 MNHEY and CDR2 SMNVEV (reference sequence). The CDR3 runs to 13 residues. Trimming removed 5 bases from V and 5 bases from J; junction bases left unmatched: 5. This chain's CDR3 is CASSRTGGYGYTF. The CDR3 DNA reads as TGTGCCAGCAGTCGGACAGGAGGGTATGGCTACACCTTC.

The chain carries TRBV4-3 and TRBJ2-2; possibly TRBD2 for D (6 bases). Trimming took 0 bases from V and 1 from J, leaving 9 bases between them. The CDR3 is 16 amino acids. Germline CDR1 is LGHNA and CDR2 is YSLEER. The CDR3, as DNA: TGCGCCAGCAGCCAAGATGTGGGGGGGAACACCGGGGAGCTGTTTTTT. It specifies CASSQDVGGNTGELFF.

The chain has TRBV19 and TRBJ1-4, with unresolved D. Germline CDR1 is LNHDA and CDR2 is SQIVND (reference sequence). The ends were cut back, 6 bases at V and 8 bases at J, with 10 bases in the middle. The CDR3 runs to 12 residues. The CDR3 loop is CASSLSGEKLFF. CDR3 bases: TGTGCCAGTAGCCTGAGCGGGGAAAAACTGTTTTTT.

This clone occurred once. The V and J genes are TRBV30 and TRBJ1-6, with TRBD1 as a possible D gene (6 bases). Per germline, CDR1 GTSNPN and CDR2 SVGIG (reference sequence). Trimming pared 4 bases from V and 7 bases from J, leaving 20 bases between. The CDR3 is 16 amino acids. The CDR3 nucleotides read TGTGCCTGGATCCTGCGGGGGGCGGAAAGAAATTCACCCCTCCACTTT. This encodes CAWILRGAERNSPLHF.

The V call is TRBV13, the J call TRBJ2-7; tentatively, D is TRBD2 (6 bases). The ends were cut back, 5 bases at V and 0 bases at J, with 17 bases in the middle. CDR1 is PRHDT and CDR2 is FYEKMQ in the germline V gene (reference sequence). CDR3 length equals 16 residues. The CDR3, as DNA: TGTGCCAGCAGCCCATCCGGGACTCTGAGCTCCTACGAGCAGTACTTC. Protein sequence: CASSPSGTLSSYEQYF.

This sequence joins TRBV6-2 or TRBV6-3 and TRBJ1-5, with D unclear. V lost 4 bases and J 0 bases, leaving 7 bases between the germline ends. CDR1 MNHEY and CDR2 SVGEGT come from the germline V gene. The CDR3 consists of 14 residues. The CDR3 coding sequence is TGTGCCAGCAGTTGGGCCTTTAGCAATCAGCCCCAGCATTTT. Protein sequence: CASSWAFSNQPQHF.

This chain uses TRBV10-3 with TRBJ2-2; D unresolved. CDR1 is ENHRY, CDR2 SYGVKD, per germline. The CDR3 covers 12 residues. The V end lost 8 bases, the J end lost 6 bases, and 10 bases lay between the germline ends. CDR3 amino acids: CAIGGLSGELFF. The CDR3 DNA reads TGTGCCATCGGTGGGTTATCCGGGGAGCTGTTTTTT.

V gene TRBV25-1 combines with J gene TRBJ2-7, with D possibly TRBD1 on 6 matching bases. Trimming removed 1 base at V and 5 bases at J, with 12 bases between. Germline V lookup: CDR1 MGHDK, CDR2 SYGVNS. This CDR3 has 14 amino acids. CDR3: CASSESWGQNEQYF. The CDR3 DNA is TGTGCCAGCAGTGAATCATGGGGGCAGAACGAGCAGTACTTC.